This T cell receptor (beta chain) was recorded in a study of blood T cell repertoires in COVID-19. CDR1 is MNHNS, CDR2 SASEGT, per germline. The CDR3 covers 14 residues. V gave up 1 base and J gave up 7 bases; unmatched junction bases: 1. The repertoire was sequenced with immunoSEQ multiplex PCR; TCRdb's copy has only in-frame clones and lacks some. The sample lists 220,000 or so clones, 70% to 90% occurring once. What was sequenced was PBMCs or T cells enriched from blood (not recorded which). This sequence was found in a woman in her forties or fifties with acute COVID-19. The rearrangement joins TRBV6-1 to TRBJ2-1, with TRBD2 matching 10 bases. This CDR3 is CASSEGAGGNEQFF. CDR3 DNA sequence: TGTGCCAGCAGTGAAGGAGCGGGGGGGAATGAGCAGTTCTTC.